This T cell receptor (beta chain) was documented in a study of T cells after posttransplantation cyclophosphamide. Produced via immunoSEQ multiplex PCR; TCRdb's table is partial and in-frame only. The sample includes 25,000 to 30,000 clones, around 86% of them seen just once. To note about this clone: Its antigen is as yet unknown.

Study conclusions and caveats: Later blood repertoires were often dominated by clones from the donor CD8+ memory compartment. Recipient CMV seropositivity and CMV reactivation strongly tracked TRB clonality.

After removal of 1 base from V and 4 bases from J, the junction contained 4 bases not matched to a gene. The germline V gene has CDR1 GTSNPN and CDR2 SVGIG (reference sequence). This CDR3 region has 14 residues. The V gene is TRBV30, the J gene TRBJ2-1; TRBD2 matches at 7 bases. Sequencing used PBMCs. This receptor was obtained from a man in his fifties or sixties. CDR3 coding DNA: TGTGCCTGGAGTGGGCTAGCGGCTTACAATGAGCAGTTCTTC. It is translated as CAWSGLAAYNEQFF. The complete variable domain, with remaining parts taken from reference TRBV30 and TRBJ2-1, reads SQTIHQWPATLVQPVGSPLSLECTVEGTSNPNLYWYRQAAGRGLQLLFYSVGIGQISSEVPQNLSASRPQDRQFILSSKKLLLSDSGFYLCAWSGLAAYNEQFFGPGTRLTVL.